The entry that follows covers one T cell receptor beta chain sequence. This clone was seen many times. Its antigen remains undetermined. No much larger clone is present one base from it, and per-base qualities are unavailable. Libraries were constructed by the immunoSEQ multiplex PCR assay. A mixture of 60 forward primers for TCR Vbeta segments and 13 reverse primers for TCR Jbeta segments was used in the multiplex PCR. Amplification of the CDR3 region of rearranged TCR beta genes was performed with a multiplex PCR assay on genomic DNA. On the Illumina HiSeq System, the amplified TCR beta libraries were sequenced as 87-base-pair reads. The authors processed their data as follows. Across the 670 or so repertoires, a later analysis counted 75 million to 90 million unique TCR beta chains, roughly 11 million of which were shared by at least two donors. A nearest-neighbor algorithm error-corrected the raw reads and collapsed the reads into unique sequences, merging closely related sequences to remove PCR and sequencing errors. To assign V, D and J gene segments, CDR3 sequences were aligned to IMGT reference sequences. For a sequence to be retained, at least a six-nucleotide match to both a V gene segment and a J gene segment was required. A rearrangement was called productive if the CDR3 had no stop codons and remained in frame with V and J, and every other rearrangement was called non-productive. CDR3 was defined according to IMGT convention as the region running from the second conserved V-encoded cysteine to the conserved J-encoded phenylalanine. The earlier analysis of 550 to 650 of the donors excluded any sequence lacking an unambiguous match to a single V gene segment. In an earlier analysis of around 590 of the donors, a V segment was called functional when productive rearrangements were above 56.7%, and segregating when the standard deviation between donors exceeded 5%. A statistical classification framework was developed to diagnose cytomegalovirus status using the catalog of TCR beta chain sequences. In a later analysis, TCR nucleotide sequences were compared against IMGT/GENE-DB human TR gene sequences so that V and J genes could be assigned. The TCRdist pipeline was used in a later analysis to assign CDR3 sequences and most-parsimonious VDJ recombination scenarios. A later analysis defined each TCR beta chain by its CDR3 amino acid sequence plus V-gene family, and excluded reads lacking a unique V-gene family. A later analysis removed 500 to 650 highly shared, low-generation-probability nucleotide sequences to deal with suspected cross-contamination and a sequencing artifact. In a later analysis, a clonal expansion index for each public chain was calculated from normalized within-repertoire ranks of inferred template counts. Generation probabilities in a later analysis came from a VDJ recombination model fitted to out-of-frame rearrangements, and those results were checked against IGoR. In a later analysis, TCR-TCR, TCR-HLA and TCR-CMV co-occurrence was scored with hypergeometric tests, and a repertoire-size bias correction was applied to TCR pairs. To estimate false discovery rates, a later analysis permuted the HLA or CMV assignments 20 times. In a later analysis, co-occurring TCRs were grouped using DBSCAN, with TCRdist sequence similarity added in when clustering inside HLA-allele-positive subsets. For co-occurrence clustering, repertoires with fewer than 30,000 or more than 120,000 public chains were excluded, along with roughly five repertoires with anomalous nucleotide sharing. TCRdb obtained this table from immuneACCESS and retained in-frame rearrangements with V and J assigned. These tables miss some clones; where compared with another copy, unresolved V genes account for less than half of the shortfall, and the remainder is unexplained. The V and J calls and clone size come from that table; D and trimming were worked out from the DNA. This sample comprises about 120,000 clones, just under 75% of them detected only once. The ten largest clonotypes hold approximately 1.9% of the sample.

The sample comes from a study of cytomegalovirus exposure and HLA in healthy donors (dated 2017 in TCRdb). Describing the broader study: In an earlier analysis of several hundred of the donors, roughly 300 Gb of sequence data and 117 million unique TCR beta sequences from about 179 million T cells were reported. A later genetic analysis took genome-wide SNP genotypes for about three fifths of the 666 donors and used that subset as a discovery cohort. Because of strong linkage in the cohort, a handful of DR-DQ haplotypes were treated as single units for association and clustering. In a later analysis, previously published TCR beta repertoires from about 670 donors were re-analyzed and high-resolution HLA genotyping was added so that TCR occurrence patterns could be studied. High-throughput TCR immunosequencing, statistical association of individual TCRs with disease status, and machine learning were combined to predict cytomegalovirus infection status. Typing coverage differed by locus: A, B, C, DRB1 and DQB1 were typed in roughly 629-630 donors, DQA1 in about 500, DPA1 in 600 to 610, and DPB1 in around 490. An early release covering just under 650 HLA-typed donors comprised approximately 300 gigabases of sequencing data and 65 million to 100 million unique TCR sequences. Alongside the repertoire data, information on donor age, sex, ethnicity and CMV serostatus was compiled. In addition to the first cohort of 666 subjects, a separate validation cohort of under 150 different subjects was used. HLA typing included class I and class II loci at four-digit resolution. All discovery cohort repertoires had been generated on a single sequencing platform. The study used immunosequencing to profile the T cell repertoires of approximately 630 subjects and linked those repertoires to cytomegalovirus serostatus. The genetic ancestry cluster associated with self-reported Caucasian donors included over 65% of the approximately 400 genotyped donors. An earlier analysis of approximately 580 of the donors used high-throughput TCR beta sequencing to judge whether each TCR beta V gene segment behaved as functional or pseudogenic. Among about 400 genotyped donors of the cohort, an average of roughly 230,000 unique TCR beta nucleotide sequences was sequenced per donor, of which 15% to 20% were non-productive. Rather than drawing on any new phenotypic data, the later analysis identified candidate immune exposures from TCR beta sequences and the way those sequences occurred across donors. The aim of the study was to test whether cataloging public T cell receptors could identify signatures of past pathogen exposure.

Broader findings and caveats from the paper: A further reported finding was that TCR beta sequences accurately predicted the HLA-A and HLA-B alleles for most subjects in the first cohort. A cluster of highly shared sequence variants was judged likely to be a technical artifact of the sequencing pipeline. A later analysis associated about 16,000 TCR beta sequences with specific HLA alleles at a false discovery rate of 0.05. When HLA alleles, especially DR and DQ, strongly co-occurred, TCR associations were difficult to assign to individual alleles. The presence/absence analyses assumed that sequencing depth was roughly uniform across donors, and that assumption may not be true. In a later analysis, HLA-associated TCR beta chains were found to be more clonally expanded and to have lower generation probabilities than equally common non-associated chains. Because the 87-base-pair reads could not distinguish some IMGT-functional V segments, including TRBV6-2 and TRBV6-3, those segments were excluded. Linkage disequilibrium might explain the correlated functional status among segregating V segments, but an unknown experimental factor could not be excluded. Across donors, most TCR sequences were observed very rarely, whereas some public TCRs were present in many individuals. In vitro tests confirmed that three of the cytomegalovirus-associated TCR beta chains recognize cytomegalovirus antigens. This cohort had only TCR beta chains sequenced, and the lack of alpha or paired-chain data limited which features could be detected. The study gave a list of some 150 TCR beta chains associated with cytomegalovirus. Several of the top co-occurrence clusters appeared to be linked to parvovirus B19, influenza, CMV and Epstein-Barr virus, according to a later analysis. It was suggested by the authors that the approach could potentially be generalized to other disease states and immunological phenotypes. Compared with the roughly 670-donor mean, donors in an Asian-associated ancestry cluster had fewer N-insertions in productive TCRs, according to a later genetic analysis. For the cohort, immune exposure information was limited to CMV serostatus. Cytomegalovirus status was reported to be diagnosed by the classifier with high specificity and sensitivity in both the original and validation cohorts. An earlier analysis of 587 of the donors showed that most TCR beta V segments appeared in productive rearrangements either about 90% or about 30% of the time, which broadly matched IMGT annotations. A later analysis found that TCR association rates varied across HLA loci, with DRB1 alleles showing the most associated TCRs and HLA-C alleles the fewest. Because counts were too low, about 15 rarely observed V segments, including chromosome 9 orphons, were left out of the earlier analysis of a few hundred of the donors. HLA typing was unavailable for some donors at each locus, so association tests used only the typed subset. An association between a missense DCLRE1C variant and V-gene and J-gene trimming of TCR beta chains was found in a later genetic analysis and replicated in an independent cohort. In a later analysis, most CMV-associated TCR beta chains were found to appear HLA-restricted, with HLA associations seemingly driven largely by CMV exposure.

In total, 666 healthy bone marrow donors made up the cohort. At the time of sampling, every cohort member was nominally healthy, though immune exposures that went unrecorded were likely present. CMV serostatus was recorded as positive for 250 to 300 and negative for about 50% of the roughly 670 cohort members, whereas no CMV serostatus was recorded for the donor in question. Each donor provided a peripheral blood sample, and peripheral blood mononuclear cells were used for TCR beta sequencing. Genomic DNA extraction from the blood cell samples was performed with the Qiagen DNeasy Blood Extraction Kit. V is shortened by 7 bases, J by 0 bases, and the region joining them spans 10 bases. CDR1 and CDR2 are drawn from the germline V gene: SGHAT, FQNNGV. The CDR3 holds 14 amino acids from the cysteine to the phenylalanine. The entry retains the CDR3 DNA only, 42 bases that are in frame from base 1.

The receptor was isolated from a human donor in good health. Sequences were obtained from PBMCs. This chain is built from TRBV11-2 and TRBJ2-1; the D gene is possibly TRBD1, with 6 bases matching. This receptor has the CDR3 CASKGEHSYNEQFF. The DNA sequence is TGTGCCAGCAAGGGGGAGCACTCCTACAATGAGCAGTTCTTC.